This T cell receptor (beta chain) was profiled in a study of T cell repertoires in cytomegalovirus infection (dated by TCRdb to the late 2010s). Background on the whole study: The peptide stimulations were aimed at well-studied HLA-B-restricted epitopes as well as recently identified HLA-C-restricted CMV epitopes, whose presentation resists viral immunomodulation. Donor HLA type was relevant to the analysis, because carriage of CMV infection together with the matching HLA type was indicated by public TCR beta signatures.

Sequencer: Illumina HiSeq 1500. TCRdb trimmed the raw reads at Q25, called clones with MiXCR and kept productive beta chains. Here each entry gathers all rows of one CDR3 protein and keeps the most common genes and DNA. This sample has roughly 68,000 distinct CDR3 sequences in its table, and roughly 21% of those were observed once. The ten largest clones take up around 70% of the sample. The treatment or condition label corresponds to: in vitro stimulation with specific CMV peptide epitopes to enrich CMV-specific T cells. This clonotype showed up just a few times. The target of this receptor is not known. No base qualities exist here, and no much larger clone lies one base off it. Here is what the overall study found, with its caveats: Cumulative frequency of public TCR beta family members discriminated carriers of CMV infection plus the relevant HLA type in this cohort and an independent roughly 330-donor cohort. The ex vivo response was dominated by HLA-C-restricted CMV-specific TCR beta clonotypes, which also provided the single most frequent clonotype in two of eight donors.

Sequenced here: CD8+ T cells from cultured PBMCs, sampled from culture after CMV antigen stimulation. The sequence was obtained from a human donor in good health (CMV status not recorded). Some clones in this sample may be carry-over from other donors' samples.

The DNA reads TGTGCCAGCAGTTACAACAGGGCGGGAGCGACTTTCTTT. The translation is CASSYNRAGATFF. The receptor chain draws on TRBV6-2 or TRBV6-3 and TRBJ1-1, with a weak D call of TRBD1 (6 bases match). The CDR3, from cysteine to phenylalanine, totals 13 residues. The CDR3 DNA has 39 bases and is translated from base 1. The junction shows trimming of 2 bases on V and 12 bases on J, plus 16 bases between the germline ends. CDR1 and CDR2 are drawn from the germline V gene: MNHEY, SVGEGT.